This TCR beta chain emerged from a study of blood T cell repertoires in COVID-19 (TCRdb year 2020). Study-wide context: Samples covering the acute and convalescent phases of COVID-19 were provided by collaborators in the United States, Italy and Spain. The prospective study material was composed of cDNA or gDNA derived from T cells, B-cell-depleted T cells, or PBMCs. Deeply sampled blood TCRbeta repertoires from subjects exposed to, actively infected with, or recovered from COVID-19 were included in the dataset. The repertoires were released in a freely available public database meant as a resource for research on the immune response to SARS-CoV-2. Samples were obtained from the ongoing ImmuneRACE study (first 160 participants) and from roughly 1,300 subjects provided by 6 global collaborators. A de-identified subject ID, COVID-19 status, age in years and sex were almost always included in the sample metadata. HLA class I and class II types, where available, came from metadata supplied by the sample provider rather than from assay-based typing.

Participants in the prospective study were aged roughly 18 to 95 years, lived in 20 to 25 United States geographic areas, and enrolled through a virtual design. In the prospective study, participants were assigned to cohorts based on the clinical history participants reported in a screening survey and a study questionnaire. Recovered participants in ImmuneRACE Cohort 3 were defined by two consecutive negative NP/OP PCR tests, clearance by a healthcare professional, or resolution of symptoms. In the prospective study, whole blood, serum and a nasopharyngeal or oropharyngeal swab were collected from each participant by mobile phlebotomists. Participants in the prospective study had the option to provide additional blood draws and questionnaires over a roughly 2-month period. Before DNA extraction, prospective study blood samples were shipped either frozen or at room temperature. Study-wide conclusions, independent of this receptor: The quantity of clinical and demographic metadata differed by source and by participant and was supplied without curation.

Taken from cysteine to phenylalanine, the CDR3 has 14 residues. The kept DNA is CDR3 alone, 42 bases in frame from the first base. From a lookup of the germline V gene, CDR1 and CDR2 are KGHSH and LQKENI. V sheds 0 bases and J sheds 7 bases, leaving 10 bases between their ends. The immunoSEQ Assay, a bias-controlled multiplex PCR, was used to amplify TCRbeta CDR3 regions from genomic DNA. In the source study's methods: Within the assay, amplification of reference gene primers was used to estimate how many nucleated cells each sample contained. Sequence reads were collapsed and filtered to measure the absolute abundance of every unique TCRbeta CDR3 rearrangement. For each sample, productive Simpson clonality was calculated as the square root of Simpson's diversity index across productive rearrangements. What TCRdb holds here is the immuneACCESS table cut down to in-frame rearrangements. Part of the clones is not present; checked against another copy, under half of the missing clones reflect an unresolved V gene, and the others are unexplained. The V and J calls and clone size are taken from that table; D and trimming were inferred from the DNA. Present in this sample are about 380,000 clones, roughly 90% of which were seen just once. Around 3% of the sample goes to the ten largest clones.

This clone was observed a few times. What this receptor recognizes is not known. No quality values exist for individual bases; no much larger clone is one base distant. This TCR was sampled from a woman aged 25 to 39 who had recovered from COVID-19. Recombination connected TRBV18 to TRBJ1-5; D gene: possibly TRBD1, on 5 matching bases. The sample comprised PBMCs or T cells enriched from blood (not recorded which). The CDR3 amino acid sequence is: CASSPPGGVQPQHF. The DNA sequence is as follows: TGTGCCAGCTCACCACCCGGGGGTGTGCAGCCCCAGCATTTT.